The 24 T cell receptor beta chains in this list originate from one sample, sequenced in a study of tumor-infiltrating lymphocytes in localized non-small cell lung cancer. Produced via immunoSEQ multiplex PCR; TCRdb's table is partial and in-frame only. The sample has approximately 10,000 clones, around 62% seen once. Sequences were obtained from uninvolved lung tissue not adjacent to the tumor. The source is a human donor with non-small cell lung cancer.

The CDR3, as DNA: TGTGCCAGCAGCGCCGACGCTTCTTACAATGAGCAGTTCTTC. As protein: CASSADASYNEQFF. The chain links TRBV9 to TRBJ2-1; no reliable D call. V lost 3 bases and J 4 bases, leaving 11 bases between the germline ends. Looked up from germline, CDR1 is SGDLS and CDR2 is YYNGEE. The CDR3 is 14 amino acids.

The genes are TRBV7-3 and TRBJ1-1; D gene uncertain. Germline assignment: CDR1 SGHTA and CDR2 FQGTGA. Trimming left V 3 bases short and J 2 bases short, with 4 bases between. The CDR3 is 12 amino acids. The DNA of the CDR3 is TGTGCCAGCAGCTTTACAAACACTGAAGCTTTCTTT. It encodes CASSFTNTEAFF.

The chain recombines TRBV6-5 with TRBJ1-3; D remains ambiguous. This CDR3 comprises 13 residues. Per the germline V gene, CDR1 is MNHEY and CDR2 is SVGAGI. With 7 bases removed from V and 1 base from J, the gap between germline ends came to 8 bases. In DNA, the CDR3 is TGTGCCAGCACCCAAGCTTCTGGAAACACCATATATTTT. Translated, it gives CASTQASGNTIYF.

The chain combines TRBV7-9 with TRBJ2-3; TRBD1 is a possible D gene (5 bases). Germline V gene sequence: CDR1 SEHNR, CDR2 FQNEAQ (reference sequence). The V and J ends lost 3 bases and 0 bases respectively, with 7 bases between them. The CDR3 runs 14 residues. The CDR3: CASSFQGSTDTQYF. Here the CDR3 DNA reads TGTGCCAGCAGCTTTCAGGGTAGCACAGATACGCAGTATTTT.

The J gene is TRBJ2-5, the V gene TRBV6-5; 9 bases match TRBD2. Germline CDR1 MNHEY, CDR2 SVGAGI. The CDR3 totals 13 residues. Trimming removed 5 bases from V and 3 bases from J; junction bases left unmatched: 1. The CDR3 DNA follows: TGTGCCAGCAGTCCTAGCGGGAAAGAGACCCAGTACTTC. Its protein product is CASSPSGKETQYF.

This clone was seen a few times. This chain links TRBV11-2 with TRBJ2-7; unclear D gene. Germline V gene lookup returns CDR1 SGHAT and CDR2 FQNNGV. The CDR3 spans 13 residues. The ends were cut back, 2 bases at V and 2 bases at J, with 7 bases in the middle. The CDR3: CASSLNPAYEQYF. The DNA of the CDR3 is TGTGCCAGCAGCTTAAACCCCGCCTACGAGCAGTACTTC.

This clone was found a few times. V usage is TRBV19 and J usage is TRBJ2-7, with D unresolved. The CDR3 loop spans 12 amino acids. In germline, CDR1 is LNHDA, CDR2 SQIVND (reference sequence). V lost 4 bases and J 0 bases, leaving 4 bases between the germline ends. CDR3 coding DNA: TGTGCCAGTAGTAGCGGCTCCTACGAGCAGTACTTC. Residues: CASSSGSYEQYF.

This clone showed up just a few times. The gene calls are TRBV19 and TRBJ1-4; no clear D gene. V dropped 5 bases and J dropped 8 bases, with 6 bases sitting between them. Per the germline V gene, CDR1 is LNHDA and CDR2 is SQIVND (reference sequence). The CDR3 contains 11 residues. DNA for the CDR3: TGTGCCAGTAGTCATCGGGAAAAACTGTTTTTT. Protein product: CASSHREKLFF.

J is TRBJ1-2 and V is TRBV19, with 9 bases matching TRBD1. J was trimmed by 7 bases and V by 4 bases; bases with no gene match: 10. Germline V gene data show CDR1 as LNHDA and CDR2 as SQIVND (reference sequence). The CDR3 covers 15 residues. CDR3 sequence reads: CASSTPRGQGLGYTF. CDR3 coding DNA: TGTGCCAGTAGTACCCCTCGTGGACAGGGGCTTGGCTACACCTTC.

The chain carries TRBV6-5 and TRBJ1-5; the match to TRBD1 covers 7 bases. The V segment lost 5 bases and the J segment 0 bases; nucleotides outside the gene matches: 4. CDR1 MNHEY and CDR2 SVGAGI come from the germline V gene. The CDR3 totals 15 residues. This CDR3 is CASSPGGISNQPQHF. DNA of the CDR3: TGTGCCAGCAGTCCAGGGGGAATTAGCAATCAGCCCCAGCATTTT.

This chain links TRBV6-6 with TRBJ1-2; TRBD1 agrees at 7 bases. J gave up 8 bases and V 5 bases, and 11 bases lay outside the gene matches. The V gene's germline CDR1 is MNHNY and CDR2 SVGAGI (reference sequence). The CDR3 sequence is 14 residues long. The CDR3 spells CASSPRRTGYGYTF. CDR3 bases: TGTGCCAGCAGTCCACGGCGGACAGGATACGGCTACACCTTC.

In this sample, this clone turned up a few times. J is TRBJ1-2 and V is TRBV7-8; perhaps TRBD1 as D (6 bases). Germline assignment: CDR1 SGHVS and CDR2 FQNEAQ. This CDR3 region has 12 residues. The V end lost 5 bases, the J end lost 6 bases, and 10 bases lay between the germline ends. The CDR3 sequence is CASSPRQDGYTF. CDR3 nucleotides: TGTGCCAGCAGCCCTAGACAGGATGGCTACACCTTC.

The J gene is TRBJ2-3, the V gene TRBV11-3; 9 positions match TRBD2. The germline gives CDR1 SGHNT, CDR2 YENEEA. The length of the CDR3 is 16 residues. V lost 3 bases to trimming and J lost 3 bases; unmatched junction nucleotides: 7. The CDR3 nucleotides read TGTGCCAGCAGCTTCGCTAGCGGGAAGGGTACAGATACGCAGTATTTT. Amino acid sequence: CASSFASGKGTDTQYF.

The V gene is TRBV4-2, the J gene TRBJ2-3; 15 bases line up with TRBD2. Germline V gives CDR1 LGHNA, CDR2 YNFKEQ. Unmatched junction bases numbered 11, after V lost 0 bases and J lost 4 bases. The CDR3 extends over 20 amino acids. The CDR3 DNA follows: TGTGCCAGCAGCCAAGAGCCACCGGGACTAGCGGGAGGTTGGGCAGATACGCAGTATTTT. Its translation: CASSQEPPGLAGGWADTQYF.

This clone was detected only once. The genes are TRBV29-1 and TRBJ2-5, with 7 bases aligning to TRBD1. Germline values: CDR1 SQVTM, CDR2 ANQGSEA. Unmatched junction bases numbered 12, after V lost 7 bases and J lost 4 bases. The CDR3 contains 14 residues. The CDR3 reads CSGRGLGRRETQYF. CDR3 in DNA: TGCAGCGGAAGGGGGCTGGGTCGGCGAGAGACCCAGTACTTC. Variable domain in full (rest from reference TRBV29-1 and TRBJ2-5): SAVISQKPSRDICQRGTSLTIQCQVDSQVTMMFWYRQQPGQSLTLIATANQGSEATYESGFVIDKFPISRPNLTFSTLTVSNMSPEDSSIYLCSGRGLGRRETQYFGPGTRLLVL.

The chain carries TRBV5-4 and TRBJ2-2, with TRBD2 identical over 10 bases. Germline CDR1 SGHNT, CDR2 YYREEE (reference sequence). Unmatched junction bases numbered 4, after V lost 0 bases and J lost 2 bases. The CDR3 contains 17 residues. The CDR3 DNA sequence: TGTGCCAGCAGCTTGGGGGGACTAGCGATAAACACCGGGGAGCTGTTTTTT. It translates to CASSLGGLAINTGELFF.

The rearrangement links TRBV19 to TRBJ2-5, with 8 bases matching TRBD2. J gave up 2 bases and V 3 bases, and 5 bases lay outside the gene matches. The CDR3 extends over 15 amino acids. Germline CDR1 and CDR2: LNHDA and SQIVND (reference sequence). The CDR3 region has the DNA TGTGCCAGTAGTATCGCGACTAGCGCGCAAGAGACCCAGTACTTC. Protein product: CASSIATSAQETQYF. The full variable domain, its missing parts supplied by reference TRBV19 and TRBJ2-5, is DGGITQSPKYLFRKEGQNVTLSCEQNLNHDAMYWYRQDPGQGLRLIYYSQIVNDFQKGDIAEGYSVSREKKESFPLTVTSAQKNPTAFYLCASSIATSAQETQYFGPGTRLLVL.

This rearrangement joins TRBV29-1 to TRBJ2-2; maybe TRBD1 (5 bases). This CDR3 region has 14 residues. The germline V and J ends were trimmed by 5 bases and 1 base, with 11 bases remaining between them. Germline V CDR1 and CDR2: SQVTM, ANQGSEA. CDR3 nucleotide sequence: TGCAGCGTTCAGCATAGGGGGAACACCGGGGAGCTGTTTTTT. Amino acid sequence: CSVQHRGNTGELFF.

V usage is TRBV30 and J usage is TRBJ2-7; TRBD2 is a possible D gene (5 bases). There are 14 residues in the CDR3. V gave up 3 bases and J gave up 3 bases, with 15 bases separating them. Per the germline V gene, CDR1 is GTSNPN and CDR2 is SVGIG (reference sequence). The CDR3 bases are TGTGCCTGGAGGGGAAGCGGCAGTCACTACGAGCAGTACTTC. Protein sequence: CAWRGSGSHYEQYF.

This clone was found a few times. The CDR3 is CASSSSRDSYNEKLFF. The DNA of the CDR3 is TGTGCCAGCAGCTCCTCTAGGGACAGCTATAATGAAAAACTGTTTTTT. The chain recombines TRBV11-2 with TRBJ1-4, with 7 nucleotides matching TRBD1. V was pared by 4 bases and J by 4 bases, with 9 bases of the junction left unmatched. This CDR3 is built from 16 residues. Germline V gives CDR1 SGHAT, CDR2 FQNNGV.

This clone was picked up a small number of times. The chain joins TRBV5-1 to TRBJ2-6; the D is unclear. Germline CDR1 SGHRS, CDR2 YFSETQ. CDR3 length: 17 amino acids. The germline V and J ends were trimmed by 3 bases and 0 bases, with 13 bases remaining between them. The CDR3 DNA reads as TGCGCCAGCAGCTGGACGACGGACCTCTCTGGGGCCAACGTCCTGACTTTC. As protein: CASSWTTDLSGANVLTF.

The V gene is TRBV4-1, the J gene TRBJ2-5; tentative D call: TRBD2 (5 bases). The germline V gene encodes CDR1 MGHRA and CDR2 YSYEKL. Trimming stripped 1 base from V and 5 bases from J, with 8 bases between. The CDR3 is 13 amino acids. The CDR3 bases are TGCGCCAGCAGCCAAGTCCCGGGGGAGACCCAGTACTTC. Its translation: CASSQVPGETQYF.

The chain joins TRBV10-3 to TRBJ1-2, with D possibly matching TRBD1 (5 bases). V shed 7 bases and J shed 8 bases, with 20 bases lying between them. The CDR3 consists of 14 residues. From germline, CDR1 is ENHRY and CDR2 SYGVKD. The CDR3 region has the DNA TGTGCCATCACCCGGGACCCTCAGGGCGGAGGCTACACCTTC. Protein sequence: CAITRDPQGGGYTF.

The chain links TRBV6-5 to TRBJ2-1; 9 positions agree with TRBD2. This CDR3 is built from 15 residues. CDR1 and CDR2 from the germline V gene are MNHEY and SVGAGI. Trimming cost V 6 bases and J 4 bases; bases outside gene matches: 7. CDR3 nucleotides: TGTGCCAGCAGCCTTAGCGGGGGAGGGTACAATGAGCAGTTCTTC. Translating gives CASSLSGGGYNEQFF.